This T cell receptor beta chain was profiled in a study of T cells in Graves' hyperthyroidism and ophthalmopathy. Researchers took RNA transcripts and amplified the TCR beta CDR3 regions from them. In the first-round RT-PCR of the TCR CDR3, the HTBI primer set was used. TCRdb used MiXCR to reprocess the multiplex PCR reads, holding one entry per CDR3 protein. The table has about 760,000 distinct CDR3 sequences, approximately 36% seen once; the top ten hold around 30%. Stability of Graves' hyperthyroidism was defined as absent ophthalmopathy progression within 18 months. PBMCs were sourced from over 8.5 ml fresh peripheral blood. The CDR3 loop spans 14 amino acids. Germline V gives CDR1 LNHDA, CDR2 SQIVND (reference sequence). Deletions cut 3 bases from V and 0 bases from J, with 6 bases between. This clonotype was recorded many times.

This clonotype was sampled from a woman between 35 and 50 years old with Graves' hyperthyroidism. Source material: blood. The rearrangement joins TRBV19 to TRBJ1-5, with no clear D. The CDR3 reads CASSIVNSNQPQHF. The DNA of the CDR3 is TGTGCCAGTAGTATCGTAAATAGCAATCAGCCCCAGCATTTT.